These T cell receptor beta chains were read from a single sample in a study of vaccination and CD4 T cells after COVID-19. TCRdb processed the PCR reads anew with MiXCR; each CDR3 protein has one entry. Found here are about 26,000 distinct CDR3 sequences, more than 35% of them singletons; the top ten hold approximately 5.1%. Their target antigens are unknown. This specimen was CD4+ T cells from blood, cultured in vitro, taken about 7 months after SARS-CoV-2 vaccination. The receptors here all came from a human donor who had recovered from COVID-19. Both conserved end residues are part of each CDR3. The D gene is left open where the match is weak. For some rows the clone size is stated as once, few or many, or as a class when expanded; others skip it.

cdr3_aa,cdr3_nt,clone_size,j_call,v_call,cdr3_length,d_call
CSATKTGGFLGIQPQHF,TGCAGTGCTACTAAGACAGGGGGCTTTCTAGGGATTCAGCCCCAGCATTTT,few,TRBJ1-5,TRBV20-1,17,TRBD1
CASSYRGFGPIYGYTF,TGTGCCAGCAGTTACCGTGGTTTCGGCCCGATATATGGCTACACCTTC,-,TRBJ1-2,TRBV6-5,16,-
CASSLDGTSDDEQYF,TGTGCCAGTAGTCTAGACGGGACTAGCGATGACGAGCAGTACTTC,-,TRBJ2-7,TRBV19,15,TRBD2
CASSPISIGDTQYF,TGTGCCAGTAGTCCTATTAGTATCGGGGATACGCAGTATTTT,-,TRBJ2-3,TRBV19,14,-
CASSLAGSYEQYF,TGTGCCAGCAGCTTAGCGGGATCTTACGAGCAGTACTTC,few,TRBJ2-7,TRBV7-9,13,-
CATSRMDGWDQPQHF,TGTGCCACCAGCAGGATGGACGGGTGGGATCAGCCCCAGCATTTT,large,TRBJ1-5,TRBV15,15,-
CASRPLQSYEQYF,TGTGCCAGCAGACCACTACAGTCCTACGAGCAGTACTTC,-,TRBJ2-7,TRBV2,13,-
CASSLGQSPGYEQYF,TGTGCCAGCAGCTTAGGACAGAGCCCGGGCTACGAGCAGTACTTC,-,TRBJ2-7,TRBV7-9,15,-
CASPGGVLSNQPQHF,TGTGCCAGTCCGGGGGGGGTCCTAAGCAATCAGCCCCAGCATTTT,few,TRBJ1-5,TRBV6-4,15,-
CASSPMSSYNSPLHF,TGTGCCAGCAGCCCCATGAGCTCCTATAATTCACCCCTCCACTTT,-,TRBJ1-6,TRBV6-1,15,-
CASSIVARRDQPQHF,TGTGCCAGTAGTATAGTCGCAAGGAGGGATCAGCCCCAGCATTTT,-,TRBJ1-5,TRBV19,15,-
CASNLGSEQFF,TGTGCCAGCAATCTCGGGAGTGAGCAGTTCTTC,once,TRBJ2-1,TRBV28,11,-
CASSIGGRYNQPQHF,TGTGCCAGTAGTATTGGGGGGCGTTATAATCAGCCCCAGCATTTT,-,TRBJ1-5,TRBV19,15,-
CASSSVGNEQFF,TGTGCCAGCAGTTCTGTCGGAAATGAGCAGTTCTTC,once,TRBJ2-1,TRBV7-9,12,-
CASSHSGTGWGGQPQHF,TGTGCCAGCAGCCACTCCGGGACAGGGTGGGGAGGTCAGCCCCAGCATTTT,-,TRBJ1-5,TRBV6-1,17,TRBD1
CASSPRTSGRGLGPYEQYF,TGTGCCAGCAGCCCGAGGACTAGCGGGAGAGGGTTGGGTCCCTACGAGCAGTACTTC,few,TRBJ2-7,TRBV6-1,19,TRBD2
CASSLSGGGNTIYF,TGTGCCAGCAGTTTAAGTGGCGGCGGAAACACCATATATTTT,few,TRBJ1-3,TRBV28,14,-
CSASSTSYEQYF,TGCAGTGCTAGTTCAACTAGCTACGAGCAGTACTTC,-,TRBJ2-7,TRBV20-1,12,-
CASSYWPDRVWANVLTF,TGTGCCAGCAGTTACTGGCCCGACAGGGTTTGGGCCAACGTCCTGACTTTC,-,TRBJ2-6,TRBV6-2/TRBV6-3,17,TRBD1
CASSPTSPQETQYF,TGTGCCAGTAGTCCCACTAGCCCTCAAGAGACCCAGTACTTC,-,TRBJ2-5,TRBV2,14,-
CASSQLGGQYF,TGTGCCAGCAGCCAGTTGGGGGGCCAGTACTTC,medium-sized,TRBJ2-5,TRBV7-8,11,-
CSARDPRGGSSYEQYF,TGCAGTGCTAGAGACCCTCGGGGAGGGAGCTCCTACGAGCAGTACTTC,-,TRBJ2-7,TRBV20-1,16,TRBD2
CSAGGSGSNQPQHF,TGCAGTGCGGGGGGCTCGGGTAGCAATCAGCCCCAGCATTTT,-,TRBJ1-5,TRBV20-1,14,-
CASSLTSTSSYNEQFF,TGTGCCAGCAGCCTTACTAGCACTAGCTCCTACAATGAGCAGTTCTTC,-,TRBJ2-1,TRBV28,16,-
CSSGGTGANVLTF,TGCAGCTCAGGGGGTACCGGGGCCAACGTCCTGACTTTC,-,TRBJ2-6,TRBV20-1,13,TRBD1
CASTAGTGLYNEQFF,TGTGCCAGCACCGCCGGGACAGGGCTCTACAATGAGCAGTTCTTC,-,TRBJ2-1,TRBV6-1,15,TRBD1
CANSRQTGNPDTQYF,TGTGCCAACAGCCGCCAAACAGGGAATCCAGATACGCAGTATTTT,-,TRBJ2-3,TRBV7-2,15,-
CASTPEGPRGTQYF,TGTGCCAGCACCCCAGAGGGGCCCCGCGGGACCCAGTACTTC,-,TRBJ2-5,TRBV7-9,14,-
CSAISQGISNQPQHF,TGCAGTGCAATTTCCCAGGGGATAAGCAATCAGCCCCAGCATTTT,few,TRBJ1-5,TRBV20-1,15,-
CASSMGQGANEQFF,TGTGCCAGTAGTATGGGACAGGGGGCAAATGAGCAGTTCTTC,-,TRBJ2-1,TRBV19,14,TRBD1
CASSKAQGGGYTF,TGTGCCAGCAGCAAAGCACAGGGGGGGGGCTACACCTTC,-,TRBJ1-2,TRBV21-1,13,-
CASRWTSGYEQYF,TGTGCCAGCAGGTGGACTAGCGGCTACGAGCAGTACTTC,-,TRBJ2-7,TRBV28,13,TRBD2
CATSPDSQYQETQYF,TGTGCCACCAGCCCGGACAGCCAATACCAAGAGACCCAGTACTTC,-,TRBJ2-5,TRBV15,15,-
CSAILAGVSDTQYF,TGCAGTGCTATTCTCGCGGGAGTCTCAGATACGCAGTATTTT,few,TRBJ2-3,TRBV20-1,14,TRBD2
CSAHKETQYF,TGCAGTGCACACAAAGAGACCCAGTACTTC,few,TRBJ2-5,TRBV20-1,10,-
CASSYSLAGGGWSETQYF,TGTGCCAGCAGTTACTCCCTAGCGGGAGGGGGTTGGTCGGAGACCCAGTACTTC,-,TRBJ2-5,TRBV6-5,18,TRBD2
CSASHGSQETQYF,TGCAGTGCTAGTCACGGCTCCCAAGAGACCCAGTACTTC,few,TRBJ2-5,TRBV20-1,13,-
CASGGKNIQYF,TGTGCCAGCGGGGGCAAAAACATTCAGTACTTC,once,TRBJ2-4,TRBV6-1,11,-
CSARDVSPTVETQYF,TGCAGTGCTAGAGATGTCTCTCCGACCGTAGAGACCCAGTACTTC,few,TRBJ2-5,TRBV20-1,15,-
CASSSRLAGVYEQYF,TGCGCCAGCAGCTCAAGACTAGCGGGAGTCTACGAGCAGTACTTC,-,TRBJ2-7,TRBV5-1,15,TRBD2
CASRPSNQPQHF,TGTGCCAGCAGGCCTAGCAATCAGCCCCAGCATTTT,-,TRBJ1-5,TRBV28,12,-
CASSEEGTGAYEQYF,TGTGCCAGCAGTGAAGAGGGGACAGGGGCCTACGAGCAGTACTTC,medium-sized,TRBJ2-7,TRBV6-1,15,TRBD1
CATSTWGGSDTDTQYF,TGTGCCACCAGCACCTGGGGGGGCAGCGACACAGATACGCAGTATTTT,-,TRBJ2-3,TRBV24-1,16,-
CASSLWGGGNTEAFF,TGTGCCAGCAGCTTATGGGGAGGAGGGAACACTGAAGCTTTCTTT,-,TRBJ1-1,TRBV7-3,15,-
CASSNRDTEAFF,TGTGCCAGTAGTAACCGGGACACTGAAGCTTTCTTT,-,TRBJ1-1,TRBV19,12,-
CASSPHSGGARDTQYF,TGTGCCAGCAGTCCTCATAGCGGAGGGGCAAGGGATACGCAGTATTTT,few,TRBJ2-3,TRBV6-1,16,-
CASSLAGAEETQYF,TGTGCCAGCAGTTTAGCGGGAGCCGAGGAGACCCAGTACTTC,-,TRBJ2-5,TRBV12-3/TRBV12-4,14,-
CASSRFALAGMETQYF,TGTGCCAGCAGCCGCTTTGCACTAGCGGGAATGGAGACCCAGTACTTC,-,TRBJ2-5,TRBV11-1,16,TRBD2
CASSKGGSRGYSYEQYF,TGTGCCAGCAGTAAAGGGGGAAGTCGGGGCTACTCCTACGAGCAGTACTTC,few,TRBJ2-7,TRBV28,17,-
CASSDWTGGSGANVLTF,TGTGCCAGCAGTGACTGGACAGGGGGCTCTGGGGCCAACGTCCTGACTTTC,once,TRBJ2-6,TRBV6-4,17,TRBD1
CASSMTSVNEQFF,TGTGCCAGCAGCATGACTAGCGTCAATGAGCAGTTCTTC,-,TRBJ2-1,TRBV7-2,13,TRBD2
CASSLFGGLSYEQYF,TGTGCCAGCAGTTTATTTGGGGGACTCTCCTACGAGCAGTACTTC,few,TRBJ2-7,TRBV27,15,-
CSAPRRDEAFF,TGCAGTGCCCCCCGTAGGGATGAAGCTTTCTTT,once,TRBJ1-1,TRBV20-1,11,-
CASSRGGGSSYEQYF,TGTGCCAGCAGCCGGGGTGGCGGGAGCTCCTACGAGCAGTACTTT,-,TRBJ2-7,TRBV7-6,15,TRBD2
CASSSRRNSPLHF,TGTGCCAGCAGTTCCCGACGGAATTCACCCCTCCACTTT,few,TRBJ1-6,TRBV27,13,-
CASSYSFPGELFF,TGTGCCAGCAGTTACTCGTTTCCCGGGGAGCTGTTTTTT,once,TRBJ2-2,TRBV6-5,13,-
CASSLVGLASSGTGEQFF,TGTGCCAGCAGTTTAGTAGGTTTGGCGTCTAGCGGGACCGGTGAGCAGTTCTTC,few,TRBJ2-1,TRBV28,18,TRBD2
CATSDSPGFKTQYF,TGTGCCACCAGTGATTCGCCGGGATTTAAGACCCAGTACTTC,few,TRBJ2-5,TRBV24-1,14,-